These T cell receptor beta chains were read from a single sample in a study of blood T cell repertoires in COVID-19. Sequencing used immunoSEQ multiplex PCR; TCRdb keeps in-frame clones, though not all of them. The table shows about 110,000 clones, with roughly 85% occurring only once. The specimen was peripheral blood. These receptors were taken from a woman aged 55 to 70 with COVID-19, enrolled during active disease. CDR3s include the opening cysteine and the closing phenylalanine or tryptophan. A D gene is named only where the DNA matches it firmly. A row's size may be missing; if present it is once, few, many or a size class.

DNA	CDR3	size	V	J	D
TGTGCCAGCTCACCTTGGGCAGACCTGAACACTGAAGCTTTCTTT	CASSPWADLNTEAFF	few	TRBV18	TRBJ1-1	-
TGTGCCAGCAGCGTAGCTCAGGGCCGAGAGACCCAGTACTTC	CASSVAQGRETQYF	-	TRBV9	TRBJ2-5	-
TGTGCCAGCAGCCCCTCCGAGGCGGTGAGAAACACCATATATTTT	CASSPSEAVRNTIYF	-	TRBV3-1/TRBV3-2	TRBJ1-3	-
TGTGCCAGCAGCCCCTATTACGAGCAGTACTTC	CASSPYYEQYF	-	TRBV7-2	TRBJ2-7	-
TGTGCCAGCAGATCGAGCTCTGGAAACACCATATATTTT	CASRSSSGNTIYF	few	TRBV11-3	TRBJ1-3	-
TGTGCCAGCAGCTACACGACAGGTTGGTCTTACGAGCAGTACTTC	CASSYTTGWSYEQYF	-	TRBV7-2	TRBJ2-7	-
TGTGCCAGCAGTCGGACTTCACAAGAGACCCAGTACTTC	CASSRTSQETQYF	-	TRBV28	TRBJ2-5	-
TGTGCCAGTAGTACACTAGCGGGGGGGGAACAAGAGACCCAGTACTTC	CASSTLAGGEQETQYF	-	TRBV19	TRBJ2-5	TRBD2
TGTGCCAGCAGCTCCTGGACTAGCGGGGGAGAGACCCAGTACTTC	CASSSWTSGGETQYF	-	TRBV5-5	TRBJ2-5	TRBD2
TGTGCCAGCGGCGAGGGGACAGGGGGCTACAATGAGCAGTTCTTC	CASGEGTGGYNEQFF	-	TRBV9	TRBJ2-1	TRBD1
TGTGCCAGCAGCCCACCGGGATCGGATACGCAGTATTTT	CASSPPGSDTQYF	-	TRBV11-2	TRBJ2-3	-
TGCGCCAGCAGCTGGGACAGCGGGAACACTGAAGCTTTCTTT	CASSWDSGNTEAFF	-	TRBV5-1	TRBJ1-1	TRBD1
TGTGCCAGCAGTGCACAGGGGGTGGGCACAGATACGCAGTATTTT	CASSAQGVGTDTQYF	-	TRBV25-1	TRBJ2-3	TRBD1
TGTGCCAGCAGTTTCGGGAACACTGAAGCTTTCTTT	CASSFGNTEAFF	few	TRBV12-3/TRBV12-4	TRBJ1-1	-
TGTGCCAGCAGCCTCATTAATCGGGGACATATGGATGGCTACACCTTC	CASSLINRGHMDGYTF	-	TRBV14	TRBJ1-2	-
TGTGCCACCAGTGACTCGGACAGTTCCGGGTCTGGAAACACCATATATTTT	CATSDSDSSGSGNTIYF	-	TRBV24-1	TRBJ1-3	-
TGCGCCAGCAGCCAAGACCTCCGGGACAGGGCCTACGAGCAGTACTTC	CASSQDLRDRAYEQYF	-	TRBV4-1	TRBJ2-7	TRBD1
TGTGCCAGCAGCTTAACGTCCGGGACAGGGCAAGGGACCCAGTACTTC	CASSLTSGTGQGTQYF	few	TRBV7-2	TRBJ2-5	TRBD1
TGTGCCAGCAGCCCCGACAGGGTCGGAGAGACCCAGTACTTC	CASSPDRVGETQYF	-	TRBV5-6	TRBJ2-5	TRBD1
TGTGCCAGCAGCTTGCCGCCCCATATCCATAATAGGCCCCAGCATTTT	CASSLPPHIHNRPQHF	few	TRBV5-6	TRBJ1-5	-
TGTGCCAGCAGTGGGCCGAAGCGGGGGGGCTTTTATGGCACAGATACGCAGTATTTT	CASSGPKRGGFYGTDTQYF	-	TRBV6-4	TRBJ2-3	TRBD2
TGTGCCAGCTCACGCGGGATGTCCTACGAGCAGTACTTC	CASSRGMSYEQYF	-	TRBV18	TRBJ2-7	-
TGCGCCAGCAGCTTCGTCGGGGATGAGGGCACTGAAGCTTTCTTT	CASSFVGDEGTEAFF	-	TRBV5-1	TRBJ1-1	-
TGTGCCAGTAGTCCTCAAGCAGCGACTCGGCAGTACTTC	CASSPQAATRQYF	-	TRBV19	TRBJ2-7	-
TGTGCCAGCAGCTTAGCACGGGTCGTCGGAGAGACCCAGTACTTC	CASSLARVVGETQYF	-	TRBV7-9	TRBJ2-5	-
TGTGCCAGCAGCGTAGAATCGGTCGCAGGGCAGGGCTACACCTTC	CASSVESVAGQGYTF	-	TRBV9	TRBJ1-2	-
TGTGCCAGCAGTTACGGTGGACAGGGGGCGGCTGAAGCTTTCTTT	CASSYGGQGAAEAFF	-	TRBV6-5	TRBJ1-1	TRBD1
TGCGCCAGCCAACCGAGTTTAGCGGGGGGAGAGACCCAGTACTTC	CASQPSLAGGETQYF	-	TRBV4-1	TRBJ2-5	TRBD2
TGTGCCACCAGTGATTCCCTAGCGGGGGGGGAAGAGCAGTTCTTC	CATSDSLAGGEEQFF	-	TRBV24-1	TRBJ2-1	TRBD2